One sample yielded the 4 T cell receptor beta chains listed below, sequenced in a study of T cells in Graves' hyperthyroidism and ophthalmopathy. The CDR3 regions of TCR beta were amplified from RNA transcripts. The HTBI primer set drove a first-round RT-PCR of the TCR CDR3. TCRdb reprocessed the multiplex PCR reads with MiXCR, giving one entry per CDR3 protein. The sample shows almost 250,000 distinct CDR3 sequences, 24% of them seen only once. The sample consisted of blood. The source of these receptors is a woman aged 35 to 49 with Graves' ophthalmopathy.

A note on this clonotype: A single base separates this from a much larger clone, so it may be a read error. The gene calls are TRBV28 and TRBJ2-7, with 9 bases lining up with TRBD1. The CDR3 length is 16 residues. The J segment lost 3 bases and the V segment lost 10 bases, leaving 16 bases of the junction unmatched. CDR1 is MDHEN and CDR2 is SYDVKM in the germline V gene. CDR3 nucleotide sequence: TGTGCCATCAGCCTATACCCTGGACAGGGGAACTACGAGCAGTACTTC. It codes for CAISLYPGQGNYEQYF.

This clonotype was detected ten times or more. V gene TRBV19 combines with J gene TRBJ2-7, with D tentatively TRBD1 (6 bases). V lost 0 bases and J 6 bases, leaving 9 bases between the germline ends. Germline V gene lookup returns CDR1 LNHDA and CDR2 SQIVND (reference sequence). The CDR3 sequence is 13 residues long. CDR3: CASSIEGAVEQYF. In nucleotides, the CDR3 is TGTGCCAGTAGTATAGAGGGGGCGGTCGAGCAGTACTTC.

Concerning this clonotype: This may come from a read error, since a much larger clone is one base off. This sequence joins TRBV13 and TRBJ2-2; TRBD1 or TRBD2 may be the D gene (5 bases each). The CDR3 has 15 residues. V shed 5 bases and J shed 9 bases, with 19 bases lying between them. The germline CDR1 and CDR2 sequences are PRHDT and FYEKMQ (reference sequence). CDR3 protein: CASSHRSSGTRELFF. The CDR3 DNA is TGTGCCAGCAGCCACCGGTCCTCAGGGACCAGGGAGCTGTTTTTT.

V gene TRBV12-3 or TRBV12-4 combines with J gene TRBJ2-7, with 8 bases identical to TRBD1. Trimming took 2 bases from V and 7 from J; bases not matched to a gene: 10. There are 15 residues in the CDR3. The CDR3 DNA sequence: TGTGCCAGCAGTTTATCGGGGACAGGACTCAGAGAGCAGTACTTC. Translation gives CASSLSGTGLREQYF.